This T cell receptor beta chain was sequenced for a study of memory CD4+ T cells and cytomegalovirus serostatus. Study information: Of the healthy Belgian adults, fewer than 10 were CMV seropositive and approximately 24 seronegative.

Single viable CD3+CD4+CD8-CD45RO+ cells were sorted as the memory CD4+ T cells. Total CD4+ T cells were enriched by CD4 positive selection. This table comes from immunoSEQ multiplex PCR, and its TCRdb copy is limited to in-frame clones, with some not included. The table records tens of thousands of clones, 70% to 80% of them present only once. The CDR3 covers 12 residues. The germline gives CDR1 SQVTM, CDR2 ANQGSEA. V lost 4 bases and J lost 4, with 10 bases in between. The chain combines TRBV29-1 with TRBJ2-5; TRBD1 might be the D (6 bases). Sample: memory CD4+ T cells from blood. This receptor was obtained from an adult in good health and CMV-seropositive. CDR3: CSVARGAETQYF. CDR3 bases: TGCAGCGTTGCCAGGGGAGCAGAGACCCAGTACTTC.